The TCR beta chain described here comes from a study of blood T cell repertoires in COVID-19. Study background: Samples came from the United States, Italy and Spain, spanning acute and convalescent COVID-19.

Participants came from around 25 US areas, aged about 18 to 89 years. Methods used by the authors: How many nucleated cells were present was estimated from reference gene primer amplification. Using immunoSEQ multiplex PCR, the repertoire was profiled, and TCRdb retains in-frame clones only, with some absent. The V and J calls and clone size are taken from that table; D and trimming were inferred from the DNA. The sample yields about 180,000 clones, roughly 89% seen once. Germline assignment: CDR1 MNHEY and CDR2 SVGEGT. The CDR3 is 20 amino acids. The trim removed 2 bases at V and 0 bases at J, leaving 14 bases unmatched.

This sequence joins TRBV6-2 or TRBV6-3 and TRBJ2-4; 9 nucleotides line up with TRBD2. The source material was PBMCs or T cells enriched from blood (not recorded which). This TCR came from a woman aged 40 to 50 with acute COVID-19. The CDR3 coding sequence is TGTGCCAGCAGTTACGGAAGAGCTAGCGGGATGACTATAGCCAAAAACATTCAGTACTTC. As protein: CASSYGRASGMTIAKNIQYF.